The 15 T cell receptor beta chains reported below all come from one sample, sequenced in a study of shared clonotypes between healthy human individuals. Clones were read by immunoSEQ multiplex PCR, and TCRdb kept only the in-frame ones, dropping some. The sample holds about 670,000 clones, approximately 79% seen once. Sequences were obtained from memory CD4+ T cells sorted from blood. As to subset: CD45RA-negative fraction. These receptor sequences come from a woman aged 30 to 39 in good health.

V is TRBV30 and J is TRBJ1-3; 7 bases fit TRBD1. V was clipped by 3 bases and J by 4 bases; unmatched bases: 18. Looked up from germline, CDR1 is GTSNPN and CDR2 is SVGIG (reference sequence). The CDR3 runs 18 residues. Here the CDR3 DNA reads TGTGCCTGGAGGGAGGTATGGGGAGGACAGGCCGGAGGAAACACCATATATTTT. Translating it yields CAWREVWGGQAGGNTIYF.

The gene calls are TRBV6-1 and TRBJ2-7; the D gene is possibly TRBD1 (6 bases). The CDR3 length is 14 residues. Germline CDR1 is MNHNS and CDR2 is SASEGT. V lost 4 bases and J 2 bases, leaving 12 bases between the germline ends. In DNA form, the CDR3 reads TGTGCCAGCAGTGTAAGACAGGAAACCTACGAGCAGTACTTC. Protein sequence: CASSVRQETYEQYF.

This chain connects TRBV7-9 to TRBJ1-2, with TRBD1 identical over 7 bases. CDR3 length: 15 residues. Germline CDR1 reads SEHNR; CDR2 reads FQNEAQ (reference sequence). The V segment lost 1 base and the J segment 8 bases; nucleotides outside the gene matches: 10. The CDR3 DNA follows: TGTGCCAGCAGCTTAGTAGGGGGGACAGTCGCCGGCTACACCTTC. Its translation: CASSLVGGTVAGYTF.

The J gene is TRBJ2-1, the V gene TRBV5-1; D is possibly TRBD1 (6 bases). V was pared by 3 bases and J by 12 bases, with 10 bases between. Germline values: CDR1 SGHRS, CDR2 YFSETQ. The CDR3 sequence is 11 residues long. In DNA, the CDR3 is TGCGCCAGCAGCTGGGGGCCTACGCAGTTCTTC. Translation gives CASSWGPTQFF.

This clone was counted only a few times. This chain joins TRBV11-2 and TRBJ2-5, with 7 bases matching TRBD1. The CDR3 loop spans 14 amino acids. Germline V lookup: CDR1 SGHAT, CDR2 FQNNGV. The trim removed 2 bases at V and 4 bases at J, leaving 4 bases unmatched. The CDR3 loop reads CASSLNAGGETQYF. The DNA for the CDR3 is TGTGCCAGCAGCTTAAACGCAGGGGGAGAGACCCAGTACTTC.

The gene calls are TRBV27 and TRBJ1-2; D ambiguous. Trimming removed 2 bases at V and 0 bases at J, with 19 bases between. Germline CDR1 MNHEY, CDR2 SMNVEV (reference sequence). There are 18 residues in the CDR3. The CDR3 nucleotides are TGTGCCAGCAGTTTAGAGGCCCCGTACGCAGGAGCTAACTATGGCTACACCTTC. It codes for CASSLEAPYAGANYGYTF.

CDR3: CATILGRNTGELFF. The CDR3 DNA follows: TGTGCCACCATTCTAGGCAGGAACACCGGGGAGCTGTTTTTT. The rearrangement uses TRBV15 and TRBJ2-2; unclear D gene. This CDR3 has 14 amino acids. V shed 7 bases and J shed 1 base, with 10 bases lying between them. Germline CDR1 LNHNV, CDR2 YYDKDF (reference sequence). The complete variable domain, with remaining parts taken from reference TRBV15 and TRBJ2-2, reads DAMVIQNPRYQVTQFGKPVTLSCSQTLNHNVMYWYQQKSSQAPKLLFHYYDKDFNNEADTPDNFQSRRPNTSFCFLDIRSPGLGDTAMYLCATILGRNTGELFFGEGSRLTVL.

In its sample, this clone was seen once. The CDR3 sequence is CASNRGTIQYF. The CDR3 bases are TGTGCCAGTAACCGGGGGACCATTCAGTACTTC. The rearrangement joins TRBV19 to TRBJ2-4; D is possibly TRBD2 (6 bases). The V end lost 7 bases, the J end lost 9 bases, and 10 bases lay between the germline ends. Germline V gives CDR1 LNHDA, CDR2 SQIVND (reference sequence). This CDR3 contains 11 residues.

This clone was found once. This chain links TRBV21-1 with TRBJ2-3; the table assigns TRBD1, which was not confirmed against the DNA. TRBV21-1 is a listed pseudogene. This CDR3 region has 16 residues. The CDR3 DNA is TGTGCCAGCAGCAAAGCTTGGACAGGGGGTCAAGATACGCAGTATTTT. Translated: CASSKAWTGGQDTQYF.

The sample holds many counts of this clone. V is TRBV2 and J is TRBJ1-4, with unresolved D. Trimming removed 7 bases from V and 4 bases from J, with 10 bases in between. CDR1 is SNHLY, CDR2 FYNNEI, per germline. This CDR3 comprises 13 residues. The CDR3 region is CASTFAVNEKLFF. In DNA, the CDR3 is TGTGCCAGCACCTTCGCCGTTAATGAAAAACTGTTTTTT.

V is TRBV2 and J is TRBJ2-5; possibly TRBD2 for D (5 bases). The V gene's germline CDR1 is SNHLY and CDR2 FYNNEI. With 5 bases removed from V and 3 bases from J, the gap between germline ends came to 19 bases. The CDR3 has 16 amino acids. CDR3 in amino acids: CASSPPSRGWEETQYF. CDR3 nucleotide sequence: TGTGCCAGCAGTCCCCCGTCTAGAGGGTGGGAAGAGACCCAGTACTTC. Variable domain in full (rest from reference TRBV2 and TRBJ2-5): EPEVTQTPSHQVTQMGQEVILRCVPISNHLYFYWYRQILGQKVEFLVSFYNNEISEKSEIFDDQFSVERPDGSNFTLKIRSTKLEDSAMYFCASSPPSRGWEETQYFGPGTRLLVL.

This clone was observed many times. This same CDR3 is encoded by further DNA sequences in the sample. This chain links TRBV11-2 with TRBJ2-1, with 8 bases fitting TRBD1. Germline loops: CDR1 SGHAT, CDR2 FQNNGV. The V gene end was trimmed by 4 bases and the J gene end by 4 bases; junction bases not matched to a gene: 3. CDR3 length: 14 amino acids. CDR3 amino acids: CASSSGQGYNEQFF. CDR3 nucleotides: TGTGCCAGCAGCTCCGGACAGGGTTACAATGAGCAGTTCTTC.

This clone came up a few times. The chain has TRBV5-1 and TRBJ2-7, with 9 bases fitting TRBD2. This CDR3 has 15 residues. Unmatched junction bases numbered 5, after V lost 4 bases and J lost 0 bases. The V gene's germline CDR1 is SGHRS and CDR2 YFSETQ. CDR3 nucleotides: TGCGCCAGCAGCCCACTAGCGGGTGCCTCCTACGAGCAGTACTTC. Its protein is CASSPLAGASYEQYF.

This clone was counted only a few times. This rearrangement joins TRBV6-6 to TRBJ1-2, with 9 bases lining up with TRBD1. Germline V gene lookup returns CDR1 MNHNY and CDR2 SVGAGI (reference sequence). V was clipped by 6 bases and J by 4 bases; unmatched bases: 9. CDR3 size: 15 residues. In DNA, the CDR3 is TGTGCCAGCAGGGACCAGACAGGGGGTTTCTATGGCTACACCTTC. This encodes CASRDQTGGFYGYTF.

This sequence joins TRBV28 and TRBJ2-2; a possible D gene is TRBD1 (5 bases). Germline values: CDR1 MDHEN, CDR2 SYDVKM. The CDR3 has 15 residues. V lost 2 bases and J 1 base, leaving 8 bases between the germline ends. The CDR3 spells CASSLDSRNTGELFF. DNA of the CDR3: TGTGCCAGCAGTTTAGACAGCAGGAACACCGGGGAGCTGTTTTTT.